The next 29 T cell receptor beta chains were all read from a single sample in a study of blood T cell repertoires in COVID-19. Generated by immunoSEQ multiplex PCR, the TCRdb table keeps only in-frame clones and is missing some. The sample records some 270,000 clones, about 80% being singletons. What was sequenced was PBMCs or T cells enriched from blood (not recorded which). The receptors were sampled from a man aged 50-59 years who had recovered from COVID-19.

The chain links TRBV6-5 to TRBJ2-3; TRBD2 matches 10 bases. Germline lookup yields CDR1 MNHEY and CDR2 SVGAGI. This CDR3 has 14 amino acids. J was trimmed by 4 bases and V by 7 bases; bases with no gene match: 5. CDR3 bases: TGTGCCAGCAAGAGTAGCGGGGGGTCAGATACGCAGTATTTT. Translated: CASKSSGGSDTQYF.

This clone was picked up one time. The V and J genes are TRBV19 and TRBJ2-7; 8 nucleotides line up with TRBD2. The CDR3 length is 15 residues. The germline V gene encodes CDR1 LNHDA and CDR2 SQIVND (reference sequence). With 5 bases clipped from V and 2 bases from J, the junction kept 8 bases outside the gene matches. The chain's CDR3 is CASSPPSGYPYEQYF. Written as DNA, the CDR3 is TGTGCCAGTAGTCCCCCTAGCGGGTACCCCTACGAGCAGTACTTC.

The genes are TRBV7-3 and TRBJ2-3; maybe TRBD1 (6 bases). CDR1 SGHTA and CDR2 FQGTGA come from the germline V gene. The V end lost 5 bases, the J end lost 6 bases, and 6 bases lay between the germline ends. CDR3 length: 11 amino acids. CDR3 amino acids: CASSTGDTQYF. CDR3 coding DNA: TGTGCCAGCAGCACAGGGGATACGCAGTATTTT.

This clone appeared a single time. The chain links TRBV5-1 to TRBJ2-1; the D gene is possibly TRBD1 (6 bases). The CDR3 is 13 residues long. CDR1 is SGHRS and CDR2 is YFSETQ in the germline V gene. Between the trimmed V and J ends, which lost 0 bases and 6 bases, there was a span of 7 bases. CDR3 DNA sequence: TGCGCCAGCAGCTTGGGACAGGCCAATGAGCAGTTCTTC. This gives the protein CASSLGQANEQFF.

This chain's CDR3 is CAMPGLAFIETQYF. The CDR3 DNA sequence: TGTGCCATGCCGGGACTAGCGTTTATAGAGACCCAGTACTTC. The chain employs TRBV28 and TRBJ2-5, with 10 positions matching TRBD2. This CDR3 has 14 residues. With 10 bases clipped from V and 4 bases from J, the junction kept 9 bases outside the gene matches. The germline V gene encodes CDR1 MDHEN and CDR2 SYDVKM. Combining the CDR3 with reference TRBV28 and TRBJ2-5 gives the whole variable domain DVKVTQSSRYLVKRTGEKVFLECVQDMDHENMFWYRQDPGLGLRLIYFSYDVKMKEKGDIPEGYSVSREKKERFSLILESASTNQTSMYLCAMPGLAFIETQYFGPGTRLLVL.

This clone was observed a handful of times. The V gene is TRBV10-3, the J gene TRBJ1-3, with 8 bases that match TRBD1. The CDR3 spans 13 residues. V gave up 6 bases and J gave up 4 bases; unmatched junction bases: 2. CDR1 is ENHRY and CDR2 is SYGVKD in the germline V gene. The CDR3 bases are TGTGCCATCAGAGACAGGGGAGGAAACACCATATATTTT. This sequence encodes CAIRDRGGNTIYF.

CDR3 protein: CASSVGRMGGETQYF. CDR3 coding DNA: TGTGCCAGCAGTGTGGGGCGTATGGGAGGGGAGACCCAGTACTTC. This chain connects TRBV25-1 to TRBJ2-5; 7 bases line up with TRBD2. The germline gives CDR1 MGHDK, CDR2 SYGVNS. Losses at the gene ends were 4 bases for V and 5 bases for J; bases not matched to a gene: 10. CDR3 length: 15 residues.

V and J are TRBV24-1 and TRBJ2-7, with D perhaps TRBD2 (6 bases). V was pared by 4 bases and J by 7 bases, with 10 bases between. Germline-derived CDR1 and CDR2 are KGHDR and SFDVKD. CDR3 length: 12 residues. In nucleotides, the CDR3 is TGTGCCACCAGTGACTTTGGGGGGGAGCAGTACTTC. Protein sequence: CATSDFGGEQYF.

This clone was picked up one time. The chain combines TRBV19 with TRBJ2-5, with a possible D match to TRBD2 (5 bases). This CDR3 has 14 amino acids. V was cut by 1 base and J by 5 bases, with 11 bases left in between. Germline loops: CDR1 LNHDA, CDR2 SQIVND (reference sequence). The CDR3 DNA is TGTGCCAGTAGTATAGGGGGTAGGGAGGAGACCCAGTACTTC. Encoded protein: CASSIGGREETQYF.

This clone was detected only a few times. CDR3 sequence: CASSAGQGPWETQYF. The CDR3 DNA reads TGTGCCAGCAGCGCCGGACAGGGTCCTTGGGAGACCCAGTACTTC. V is TRBV9 and J is TRBJ2-5, with 8 bases lining up with TRBD1. With 3 bases clipped from V and 5 bases from J, the junction kept 9 bases outside the gene matches. This CDR3 has 15 amino acids. Germline V gives CDR1 SGDLS, CDR2 YYNGEE.

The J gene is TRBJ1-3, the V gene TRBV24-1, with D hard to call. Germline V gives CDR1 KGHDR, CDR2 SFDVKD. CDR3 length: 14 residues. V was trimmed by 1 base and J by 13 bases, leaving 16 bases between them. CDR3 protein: CATSDFTVESGIYF. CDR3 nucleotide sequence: TGTGCCACCAGTGATTTTACCGTAGAGTCGGGAATATATTTT.

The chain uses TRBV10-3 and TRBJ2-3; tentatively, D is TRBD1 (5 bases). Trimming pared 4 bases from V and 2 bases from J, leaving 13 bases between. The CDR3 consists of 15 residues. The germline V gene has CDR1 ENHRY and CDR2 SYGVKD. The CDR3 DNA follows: TGTGCCATCAGTGGACAGCGAGGATACACAGATACGCAGTATTTT. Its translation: CAISGQRGYTDTQYF.

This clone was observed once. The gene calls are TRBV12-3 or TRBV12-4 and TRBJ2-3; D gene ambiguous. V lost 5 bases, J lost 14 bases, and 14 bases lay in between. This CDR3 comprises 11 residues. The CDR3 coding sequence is TGTGCCAGCAGTACTCTCCTTTTCTCGTATTTT. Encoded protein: CASSTLLFSYF.

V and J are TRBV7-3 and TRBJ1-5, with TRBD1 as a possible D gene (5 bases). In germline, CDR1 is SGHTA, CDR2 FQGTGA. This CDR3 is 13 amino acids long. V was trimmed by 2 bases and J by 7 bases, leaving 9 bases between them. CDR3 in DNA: TGTGCCAGCAGCTTAGGAGGGGCCCAGCCCCAGCATTTT. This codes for CASSLGGAQPQHF.

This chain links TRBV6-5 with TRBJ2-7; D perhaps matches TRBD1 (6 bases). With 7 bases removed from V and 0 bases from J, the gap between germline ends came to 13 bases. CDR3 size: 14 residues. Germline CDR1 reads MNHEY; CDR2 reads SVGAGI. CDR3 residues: CASTWGRSSYEQYF. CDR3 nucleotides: TGTGCCAGCACTTGGGGGCGTAGCTCCTACGAGCAGTACTTC.

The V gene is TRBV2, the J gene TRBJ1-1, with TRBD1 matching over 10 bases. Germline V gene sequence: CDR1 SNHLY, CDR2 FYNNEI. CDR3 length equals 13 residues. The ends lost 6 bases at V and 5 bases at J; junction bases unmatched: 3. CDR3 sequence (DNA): TGTGCCAGCAGGCGGACAGGGGGGACTGAAGCTTTCTTT. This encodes CASRRTGGTEAFF.

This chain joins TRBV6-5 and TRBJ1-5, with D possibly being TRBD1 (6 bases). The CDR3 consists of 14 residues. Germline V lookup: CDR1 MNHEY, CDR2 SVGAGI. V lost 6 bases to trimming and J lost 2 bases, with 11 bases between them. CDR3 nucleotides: TGTGCCAGCAGCCGCCCAGGGGGCAATCAGCCCCAGCATTTT. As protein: CASSRPGGNQPQHF.

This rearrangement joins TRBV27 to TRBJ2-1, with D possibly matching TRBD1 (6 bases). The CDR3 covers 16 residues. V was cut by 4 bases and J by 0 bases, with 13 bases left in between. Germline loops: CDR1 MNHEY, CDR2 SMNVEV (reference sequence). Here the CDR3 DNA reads TGTGCCAGCAGTTCGGACAGAGCAGTCTCCTACAATGAGCAGTTCTTC. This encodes CASSSDRAVSYNEQFF.

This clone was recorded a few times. The CDR3 coding sequence is TGTGCCTGGAGTCAGTTGGGAGGGGGCTACACCTTC. It is translated as CAWSQLGGGYTF. This chain links TRBV30 with TRBJ1-2; D gene unclear. Trimming removed 2 bases from V and 8 bases from J, with 12 bases in between. This CDR3 contains 12 residues. Per the germline V gene, CDR1 is GTSNPN and CDR2 is SVGIG (reference sequence).

The CDR3 protein is CASSVAGESEAFF. The CDR3 coding sequence is TGTGCCAGCAGCGTAGCGGGTGAAAGTGAAGCTTTCTTT. This chain joins TRBV9 and TRBJ1-1; D is undetermined. The CDR3 runs 13 residues. V shed 0 bases and J shed 7 bases, with 10 bases lying between them. Germline assignment: CDR1 SGDLS and CDR2 YYNGEE.

The CDR3 DNA reads as TGTGCCAGCAGCTTTTTCCCCGGGCCGAGGGACACTGAAGCTTTCTTT. It translates to CASSFFPGPRDTEAFF. The gene calls are TRBV7-2 and TRBJ1-1; the D is unclear. The V gene's germline CDR1 is SGHTA and CDR2 FQGNSA. The CDR3 length is 16 residues. V gave up 3 bases and J gave up 3 bases, with 17 bases separating them. Complete variable domain (other parts from reference TRBV7-2 and TRBJ1-1): GAGVSQSPSNKVTEKGKDVELRCDPISGHTALYWYRQSLGQGLEFLIYFQGNSAPDKSGLPSDRFSAERTGGSVSTLTIQRTQQEDSAVYLCASSFFPGPRDTEAFFGQGTRLTVV.

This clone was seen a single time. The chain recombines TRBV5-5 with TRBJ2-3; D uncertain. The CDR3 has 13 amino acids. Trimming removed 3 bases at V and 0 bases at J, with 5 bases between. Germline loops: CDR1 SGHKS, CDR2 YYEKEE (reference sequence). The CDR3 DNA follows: TGTGCCAGCAGCTCACAGAGCACAGATACGCAGTATTTT. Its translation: CASSSQSTDTQYF.

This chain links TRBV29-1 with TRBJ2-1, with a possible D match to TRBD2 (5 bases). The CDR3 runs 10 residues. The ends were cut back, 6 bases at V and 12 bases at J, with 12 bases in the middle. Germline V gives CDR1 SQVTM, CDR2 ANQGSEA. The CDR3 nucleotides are TGCAGCGTCGAGGAGGAGTGGCAGTTCTTC. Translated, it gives CSVEEEWQFF.

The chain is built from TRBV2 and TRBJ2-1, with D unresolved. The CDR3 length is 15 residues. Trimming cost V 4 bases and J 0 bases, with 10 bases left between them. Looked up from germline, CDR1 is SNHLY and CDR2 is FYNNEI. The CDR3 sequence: CASSATKSSYNEQFF. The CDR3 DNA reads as TGTGCCAGCAGTGCTACGAAAAGCTCCTACAATGAGCAGTTCTTC.

CDR3 nucleotide sequence: TGTGCCAGCTCACACCGGGACAGGGAGTCTAATTCACCCCTCCACTTT. This sequence encodes CASSHRDRESNSPLHF. The genes are TRBV18 and TRBJ1-6, with 9 bases that match TRBD1. CDR3 length equals 16 residues. The V segment lost 4 bases and the J segment 6 bases; nucleotides outside the gene matches: 7. Germline V gene sequence: CDR1 KGHSH, CDR2 LQKENI.

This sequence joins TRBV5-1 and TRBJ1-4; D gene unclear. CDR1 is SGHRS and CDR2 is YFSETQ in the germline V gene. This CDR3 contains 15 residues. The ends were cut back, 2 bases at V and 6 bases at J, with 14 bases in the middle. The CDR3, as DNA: TGCGCCAGCAGCTTTATGGCGGGAGGAGATGAAAAACTGTTTTTT. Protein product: CASSFMAGGDEKLFF. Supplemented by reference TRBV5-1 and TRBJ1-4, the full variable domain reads KAGVTQTPRYLIKTRGQQVTLSCSPISGHRSVSWYQQTPGQGLQFLFEYFSETQRNKGNFPGRFSGRQFSNSRSEMNVSTLELGDSALYLCASSFMAGGDEKLFFGSGTQLSVL.

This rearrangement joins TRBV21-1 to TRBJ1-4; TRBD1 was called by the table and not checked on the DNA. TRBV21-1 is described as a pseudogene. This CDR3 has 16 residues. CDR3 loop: CASSNRGFGTNEKLFF. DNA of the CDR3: TGTGCCAGCAGCAACAGGGGATTCGGAACTAATGAAAAACTGTTTTTT.

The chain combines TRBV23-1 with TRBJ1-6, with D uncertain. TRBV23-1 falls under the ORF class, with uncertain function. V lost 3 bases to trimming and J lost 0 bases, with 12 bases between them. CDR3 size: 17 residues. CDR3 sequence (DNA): TGCGCCAGCAGTCACCTGGCACGGGGCTCCTATAATTCACCCCTCCACTTT. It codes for CASSHLARGSYNSPLHF.

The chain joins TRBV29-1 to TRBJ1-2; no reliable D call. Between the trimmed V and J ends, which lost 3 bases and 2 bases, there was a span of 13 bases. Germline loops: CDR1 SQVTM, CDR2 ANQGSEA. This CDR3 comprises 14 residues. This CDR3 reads CSVEPRGGNYGYTF. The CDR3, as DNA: TGCAGCGTTGAGCCCCGGGGTGGGAACTATGGCTACACCTTC.